This TCR beta chain is from a study of shared clonotypes between healthy human individuals. Study observations and caveats: Naive subsets tended to show greater estimated richness than memory subsets. Only a few donors were included, so the genetic and exposure-history diversity represented was limited.

Donors were healthy HIV-negative adults without recent acute infections or vaccinations. CD4+ cells were split into CD45RA+ naive and CD45RA-negative memory subsets. Points on this clone: What it binds is unknown.

Method: immunoSEQ multiplex PCR; TCRdb's copy keeps in-frame clones and lacks some. The profile shows over a million clones, 98% of them singletons. Per the germline V gene, CDR1 is SGHVS and CDR2 is FNYEAQ. Trimming removed 1 base at V and 7 bases at J, with 10 bases between. The CDR3 length is 13 residues. This receptor was obtained from a man aged 25 to 45 in good health. This chain joins TRBV7-6 and TRBJ2-5, with D tentatively TRBD2 (6 bases). Specimen: naive CD4+ T cells sorted from blood. Subset indicated: CD45RA+ positively selected. This CDR3 is CASSLGVSGTQYF. The CDR3 region has the DNA TGTGCCAGCAGCTTAGGAGTTAGCGGGACCCAGTACTTC.